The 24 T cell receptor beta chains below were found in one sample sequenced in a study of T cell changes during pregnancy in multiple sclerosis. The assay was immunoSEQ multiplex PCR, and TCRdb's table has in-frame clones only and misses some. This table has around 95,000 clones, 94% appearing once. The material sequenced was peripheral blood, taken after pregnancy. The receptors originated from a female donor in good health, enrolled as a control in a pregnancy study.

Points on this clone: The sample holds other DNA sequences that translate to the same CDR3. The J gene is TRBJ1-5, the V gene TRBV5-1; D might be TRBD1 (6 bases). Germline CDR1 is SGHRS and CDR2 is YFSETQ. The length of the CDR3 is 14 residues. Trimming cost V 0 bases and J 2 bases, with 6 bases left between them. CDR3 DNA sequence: TGCGCCAGCAGCTTGGCAGGGGGCAATCAGCCCCAGCATTTT. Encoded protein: CASSLAGGNQPQHF.

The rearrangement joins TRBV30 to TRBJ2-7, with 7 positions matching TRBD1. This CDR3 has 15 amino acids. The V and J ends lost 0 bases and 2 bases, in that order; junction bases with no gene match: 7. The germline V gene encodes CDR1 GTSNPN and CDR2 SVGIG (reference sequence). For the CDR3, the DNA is TGTGCCTGGAGTGTTCGGACAGGTCGAGCCTACGAGCAGTACTTC. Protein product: CAWSVRTGRAYEQYF.

The CDR3 region is CASSQSVSLLRGQETQYF. The CDR3, as DNA: TGCGCCAGCAGTCAATCGGTCTCCCTATTGAGGGGGCAAGAGACCCAGTACTTC. The chain joins TRBV23-1 to TRBJ2-5, with a weak D call TRBD1 (6 bases). TRBV23-1 is an open reading frame, and its role is uncertain. This CDR3 is built from 18 residues. Trimming stripped 0 bases from V and 2 bases from J, with 19 bases between.

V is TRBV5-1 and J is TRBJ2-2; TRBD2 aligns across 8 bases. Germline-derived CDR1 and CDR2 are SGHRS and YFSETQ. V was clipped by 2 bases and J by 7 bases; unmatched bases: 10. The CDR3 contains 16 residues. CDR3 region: CASSFRVSGSGGELFF. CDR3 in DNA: TGCGCCAGCAGCTTCAGAGTAAGCGGGAGTGGCGGGGAGCTGTTTTTT.

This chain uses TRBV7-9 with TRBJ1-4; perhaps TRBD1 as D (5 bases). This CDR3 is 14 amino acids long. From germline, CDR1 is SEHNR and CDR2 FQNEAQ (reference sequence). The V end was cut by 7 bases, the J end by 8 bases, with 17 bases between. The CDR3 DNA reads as TGTGCCAGCATGGAGGGGTCTGGAGGGGAAAAACTGTTTTTT. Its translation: CASMEGSGGEKLFF. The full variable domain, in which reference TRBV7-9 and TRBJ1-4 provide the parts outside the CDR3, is DTGVSQNPRHKITKRGQNVTFRCDPISEHNRLYWYRQTLGQGPEFLTYFQNEAQLEKSRLLSDRFSAERPKGSFSTLEIQRTEQGDSAMYLCASMEGSGGEKLFFGSGTQLSVL.

DNA for the CDR3: TGTGCCAGCAGCTTGGAGCGGGTTCGGGGCTACACCTTC. Residues: CASSLERVRGYTF. The chain links TRBV5-6 to TRBJ1-2, with D unclear. Trimming left V 0 bases short and J 8 bases short, with 11 bases between. The germline V gene encodes CDR1 SGHDT and CDR2 YYEEEE. The length of the CDR3 is 13 residues.

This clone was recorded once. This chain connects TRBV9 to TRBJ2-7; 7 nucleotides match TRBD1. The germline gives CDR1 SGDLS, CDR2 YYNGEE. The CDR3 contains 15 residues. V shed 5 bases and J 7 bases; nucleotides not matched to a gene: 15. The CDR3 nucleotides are TGTGCCAGCAGTGAACTTTCGACAGGGATGGGGGAGCAGTACTTC. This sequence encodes CASSELSTGMGEQYF.

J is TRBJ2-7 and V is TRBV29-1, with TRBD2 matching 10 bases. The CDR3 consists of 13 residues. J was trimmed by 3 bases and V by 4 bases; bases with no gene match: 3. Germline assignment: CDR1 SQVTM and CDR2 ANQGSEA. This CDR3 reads CSVAGLANYEQYF. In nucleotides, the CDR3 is TGCAGCGTTGCGGGACTAGCGAACTACGAGCAGTACTTC.

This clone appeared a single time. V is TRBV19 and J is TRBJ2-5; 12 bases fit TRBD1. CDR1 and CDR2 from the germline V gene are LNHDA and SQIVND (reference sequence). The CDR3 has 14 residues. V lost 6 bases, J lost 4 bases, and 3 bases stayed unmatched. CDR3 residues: CASSMGQGAETQYF. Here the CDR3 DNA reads TGTGCCAGTAGCATGGGACAGGGGGCAGAGACCCAGTACTTC.

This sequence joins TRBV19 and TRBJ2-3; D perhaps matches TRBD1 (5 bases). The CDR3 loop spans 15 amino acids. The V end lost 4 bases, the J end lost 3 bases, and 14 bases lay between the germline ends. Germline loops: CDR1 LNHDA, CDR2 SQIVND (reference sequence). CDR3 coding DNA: TGTGCCAGTAGTAGGTGGCAGGGATTGACAGATACGCAGTATTTT. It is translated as CASSRWQGLTDTQYF.

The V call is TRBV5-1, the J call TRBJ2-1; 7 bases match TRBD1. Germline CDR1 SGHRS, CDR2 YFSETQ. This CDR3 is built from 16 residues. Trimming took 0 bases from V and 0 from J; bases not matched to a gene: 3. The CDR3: CASSLGGTVSYNEQFF. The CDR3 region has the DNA TGCGCCAGCAGCTTGGGGGGGACAGTCTCCTACAATGAGCAGTTCTTC.

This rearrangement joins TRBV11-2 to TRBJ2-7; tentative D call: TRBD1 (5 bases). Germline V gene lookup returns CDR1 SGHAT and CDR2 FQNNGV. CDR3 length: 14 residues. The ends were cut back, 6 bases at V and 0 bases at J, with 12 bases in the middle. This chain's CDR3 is CASRRPGNSYEQYF. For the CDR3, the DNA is TGTGCCAGCAGGCGACCAGGGAACTCCTACGAGCAGTACTTC.

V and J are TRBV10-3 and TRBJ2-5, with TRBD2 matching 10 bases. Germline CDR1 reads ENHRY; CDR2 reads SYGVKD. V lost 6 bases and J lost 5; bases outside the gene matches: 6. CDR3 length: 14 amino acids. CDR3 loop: CAIRPSGGAETQYF. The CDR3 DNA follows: TGTGCCATCAGGCCTAGCGGGGGCGCCGAGACCCAGTACTTC.

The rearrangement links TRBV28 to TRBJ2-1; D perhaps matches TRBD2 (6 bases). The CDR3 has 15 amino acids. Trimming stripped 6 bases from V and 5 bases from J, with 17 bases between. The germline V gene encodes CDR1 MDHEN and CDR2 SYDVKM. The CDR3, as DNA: TGTGCCAGCAGCTACCTAGCGCGGGACGACAATGAGCAGTTCTTC. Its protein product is CASSYLARDDNEQFF.

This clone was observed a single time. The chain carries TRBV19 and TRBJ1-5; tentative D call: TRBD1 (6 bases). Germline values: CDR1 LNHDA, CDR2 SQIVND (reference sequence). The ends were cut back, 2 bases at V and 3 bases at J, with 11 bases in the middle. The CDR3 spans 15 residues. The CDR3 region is CASSIHRDNNQPQHF. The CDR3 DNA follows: TGTGCCAGTAGTATACACCGGGACAACAATCAGCCCCAGCATTTT.

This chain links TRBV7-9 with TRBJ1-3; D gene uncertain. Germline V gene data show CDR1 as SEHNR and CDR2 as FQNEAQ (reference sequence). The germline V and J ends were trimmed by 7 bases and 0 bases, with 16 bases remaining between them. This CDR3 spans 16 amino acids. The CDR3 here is CASTPRGSSSGNTIYF. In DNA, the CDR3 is TGTGCCAGCACCCCACGCGGCAGCAGCTCTGGAAACACCATATATTTT. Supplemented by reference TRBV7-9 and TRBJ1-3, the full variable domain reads DTGVSQNPRHKITKRGQNVTFRCDPISEHNRLYWYRQTLGQGPEFLTYFQNEAQLEKSRLLSDRFSAERPKGSFSTLEIQRTEQGDSAMYLCASTPRGSSSGNTIYFGEGSWLTVV.

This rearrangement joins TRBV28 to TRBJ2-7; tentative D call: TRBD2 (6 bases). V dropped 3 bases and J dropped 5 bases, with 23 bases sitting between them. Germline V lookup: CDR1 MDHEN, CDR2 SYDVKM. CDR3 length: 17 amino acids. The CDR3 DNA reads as TGTGCCAGCAGTTTGAGTAGCGAGAGGGGAGGTGCCCACGAGCAGTACTTC. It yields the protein CASSLSSERGGAHEQYF.

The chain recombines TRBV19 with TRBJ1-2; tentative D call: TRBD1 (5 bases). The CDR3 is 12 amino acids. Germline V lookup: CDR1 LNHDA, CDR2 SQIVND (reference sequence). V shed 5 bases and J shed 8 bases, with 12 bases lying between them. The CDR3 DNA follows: TGTGCCAGTAGTCCCTCAGGGAACGGCTACACCTTC. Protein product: CASSPSGNGYTF. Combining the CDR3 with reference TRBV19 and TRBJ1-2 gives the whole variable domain DGGITQSPKYLFRKEGQNVTLSCEQNLNHDAMYWYRQDPGQGLRLIYYSQIVNDFQKGDIAEGYSVSREKKESFPLTVTSAQKNPTAFYLCASSPSGNGYTFGSGTRLTVV.

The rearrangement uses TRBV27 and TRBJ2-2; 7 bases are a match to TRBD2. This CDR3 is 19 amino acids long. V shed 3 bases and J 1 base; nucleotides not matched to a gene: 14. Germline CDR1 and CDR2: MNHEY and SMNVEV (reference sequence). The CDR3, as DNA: TGTGCCAGCAGTTTCCGTTACTTCTTAAGCGGGGTGAACACCGGGGAGCTGTTTTTT. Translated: CASSFRYFLSGVNTGELFF.

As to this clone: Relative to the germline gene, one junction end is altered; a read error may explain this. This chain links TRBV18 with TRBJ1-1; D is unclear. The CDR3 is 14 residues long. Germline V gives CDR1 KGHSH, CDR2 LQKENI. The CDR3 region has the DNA TGTGCCAGCTCCCCACCTGGGCGGGAGACTGAAGCTTTCTTT. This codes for CASSPPGRETEAFF.

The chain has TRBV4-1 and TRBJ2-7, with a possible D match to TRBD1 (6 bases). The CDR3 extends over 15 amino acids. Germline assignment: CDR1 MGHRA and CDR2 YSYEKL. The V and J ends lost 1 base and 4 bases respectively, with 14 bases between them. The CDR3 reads CASSQGTGILYEQYF. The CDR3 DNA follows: TGCGCCAGCAGCCAAGGAACAGGGATCCTTTACGAGCAGTACTTC.

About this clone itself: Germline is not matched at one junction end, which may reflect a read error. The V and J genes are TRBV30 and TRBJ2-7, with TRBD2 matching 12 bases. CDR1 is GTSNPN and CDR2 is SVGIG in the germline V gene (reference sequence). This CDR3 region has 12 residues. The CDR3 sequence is CAWSSSGRASVF. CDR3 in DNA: TGTGCCTGGAGTTCTAGCGGGAGGGCCTCCGTCTTC. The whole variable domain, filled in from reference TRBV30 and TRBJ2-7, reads SQTIHQWPATLVQPVGSPLSLECTVEGTSNPNLYWYRQAAGRGLQLLFYSVGIGQISSEVPQNLSASRPQDRQFILSSKKLLLSDSGFYLCAWSSSGRASVFGPGTRLTVT.

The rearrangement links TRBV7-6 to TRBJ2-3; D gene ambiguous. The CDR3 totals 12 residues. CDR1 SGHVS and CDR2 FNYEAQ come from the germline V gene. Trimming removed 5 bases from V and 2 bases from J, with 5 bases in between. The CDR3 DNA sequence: TGTGCCAGCAGCCCGTACACAGATACGCAGTATTTT. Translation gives CASSPYTDTQYF.

This CDR3 is CASSLNLQGQPQHF. The CDR3 nucleotides read TGTGCCAGCTCACTTAACTTACAGGGACAGCCCCAGCATTTT. The chain joins TRBV18 to TRBJ1-5; weak D call: TRBD1 (6 bases). CDR1 and CDR2 (germline): KGHSH, LQKENI. Between the trimmed V and J ends, which lost 4 bases and 7 bases, there was a span of 14 bases. This CDR3 has 14 amino acids.